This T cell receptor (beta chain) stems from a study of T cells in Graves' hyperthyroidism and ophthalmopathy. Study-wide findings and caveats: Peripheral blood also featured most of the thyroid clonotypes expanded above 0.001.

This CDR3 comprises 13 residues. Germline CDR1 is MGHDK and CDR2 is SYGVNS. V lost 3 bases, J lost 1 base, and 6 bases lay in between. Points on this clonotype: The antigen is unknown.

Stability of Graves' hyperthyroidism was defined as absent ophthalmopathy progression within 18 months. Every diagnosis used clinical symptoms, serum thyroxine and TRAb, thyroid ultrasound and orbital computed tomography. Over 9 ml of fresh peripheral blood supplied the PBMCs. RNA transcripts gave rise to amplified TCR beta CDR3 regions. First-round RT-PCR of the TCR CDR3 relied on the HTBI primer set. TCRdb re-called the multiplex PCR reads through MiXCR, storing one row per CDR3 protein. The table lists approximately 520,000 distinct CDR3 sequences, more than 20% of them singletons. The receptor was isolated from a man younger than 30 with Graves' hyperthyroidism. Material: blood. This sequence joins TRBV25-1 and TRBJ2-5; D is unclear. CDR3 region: CASSEASQETQYF. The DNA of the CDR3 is TGTGCCAGCAGTGAGGCCAGCCAAGAGACCCAGTACTTC.